The rows below give T cell receptor beta chains drawn from one sample of a study of neurological immune-mediated disorders. One entry per CDR3 protein, called by TCRdb with MiXCR from the 5' RACE reads. Of almost 85,000 distinct CDR3 sequences in the sample, approximately 2.8% were seen once. Input material: PBMCs. These receptors all stem from a woman in her 30s with multiple sclerosis. Both conserved end residues are part of each CDR3. A D gene is named only where the DNA matches it firmly. Size values are once, few and many counts, or a class for expanded clones, and some rows have none.

d_call cdr3_length clone_size j_call v_call cdr3_nt cdr3_aa
. 14 many TRBJ1-5 TRBV7-2 TGTGCCAGCAGCTTAAATCCGGGCGTGGAGCCCCAGCATTTT CASSLNPGVEPQHF
. 14 many TRBJ2-1 TRBV5-1 TGCGCCAGCAGTTCCGGAACGACTAGTAGGGTGCAGTTCTTC CASSSGTTSRVQFF
. 12 many TRBJ2-3 TRBV24-1 TGTGCCACCGCAGACAGTACAGATACGCAGTATTTT CATADSTDTQYF
TRBD1 14 many TRBJ2-5 TRBV6-6 TGTGCCAGCAGTCCATTGACAGGGGTGGAGACCCAGTACTTC CASSPLTGVETQYF
TRBD1 15 many TRBJ2-2 TRBV5-1 TGCGCCAGCAGCTTACAGGGGGCGCCCACCGGGGAGCTGTTTTTT CASSLQGAPTGELFF
TRBD2 18 many TRBJ2-2 TRBV20-1 TGCAGTGCTCCTTTTCAGACTAGCGGGAGGGAAAACACCGGGGAGCTGTTTTTT CSAPFQTSGRENTGELFF
. 13 many TRBJ1-6 TRBV12-3/TRBV12-4 TGTGCCAGCAGTTTCCCCGGGAATTCACCCCTCCACTTT CASSFPGNSPLHF
TRBD2 17 . TRBJ2-2 TRBV4-2 TGTGCCAGCAGCCCGGGGGGACTAGCGGCTTACACCGGGGAGCTGTTTTTT CASSPGGLAAYTGELFF
. 14 many TRBJ2-5 TRBV4-1 TGCGCCAGCAGCCAAGAAGGGCAGGAAGAGACCCAGTACTTC CASSQEGQEETQYF
. 13 many TRBJ1-1 TRBV19 TGTGCCAGTGGCCAAGGGCGGGGGACTGAAGCTTTCTTT CASGQGRGTEAFF
. 12 many TRBJ1-1 TRBV7-8 TGTGCCAGCAGGACGGGACGGAGGGAAGCTTTCTTT CASRTGRREAFF
. 15 . TRBJ2-5 TRBV11-2 TGTGCCAGCAGCTTAGTCTTCACGGACCAAGAGACCCAGTACTTC CASSLVFTDQETQYF
. 14 many TRBJ2-3 TRBV10-3 TGTGCCATCAGTCCGGGCTGGGGGGCAGATACGCAGTATTTT CAISPGWGADTQYF
TRBD1 12 few TRBJ1-2 TRBV19 TGTGCCAGTAGGGGGACAGGGGGCGACTACACCTTC CASRGTGGDYTF
TRBD2 13 many TRBJ2-5 TRBV6-5 TGTGCCAGCAGTTACTTAGCGGGAGAGACCCAGTACTTC CASSYLAGETQYF
. 14 many TRBJ2-3 TRBV28 TGTGCCAGCAGTTTGGGTCGCTGGGCAGATACGCAGTATTTT CASSLGRWADTQYF
TRBD2 15 many TRBJ2-7 TRBV7-9 TGTGCCAGCAGCCCCGGACTAGCGGTACTCTACGAGCAGTACTTC CASSPGLAVLYEQYF
TRBD2 15 many TRBJ2-5 TRBV20-1 TGCAGTGCCGATGTGTGGGCGGGGGTTCAAGAGACCCAGTACTTC CSADVWAGVQETQYF
. 13 many TRBJ2-1 TRBV5-1 TGCGCCAGCAGCCTGGAGGACTACAATGAGCAGTTCTTC CASSLEDYNEQFF
TRBD2 16 many TRBJ2-1 TRBV20-1 TGCAGTGCTGGCAGACTAGCGGGAGGTTCCTACAATGAGCAGTTCTTC CSAGRLAGGSYNEQFF
. 14 many TRBJ2-7 TRBV10-2 TGCGCCAGCAGTGAGGCTGGCAGCTCCTACGAGCAGTACTTC CASSEAGSSYEQYF
TRBD2 15 many TRBJ2-7 TRBV11-3 TGTGCCAGCAGAACCGGGACTAGCTCTTCGAACGAGCAGTACTTC CASRTGTSSSNEQYF
. 14 many TRBJ2-2 TRBV3-1 TGTGCCAGCCAGTTTCAGGGCGAGGTCGGGGAGCTGTTTTTT CASQFQGEVGELFF
. 13 many TRBJ2-7 TRBV7-9 TGTGCCAGCTCGTCAACGAGCTCCTACGAGCAGTACTTC CASSSTSSYEQYF
TRBD2 12 many TRBJ2-2 TRBV20-1 TGCAGCGGAGAGCGGGAGATCGGGGAGCTGTTTTTT CSGEREIGELFF
TRBD2 16 many TRBJ2-1 TRBV12-3/TRBV12-4 TGTGCCAGCAGTCCCTACCTAGCGGGAATGCACAATGAGCAGTTCTTC CASSPYLAGMHNEQFF
. 12 many TRBJ2-7 TRBV6-6 TGTGCCAGCACAAGCAGGGGTAGCGAGCAGTACTTC CASTSRGSEQYF
. 15 many TRBJ2-1 TRBV24-1 TGTGCCACCAGTGATAGGCCCCCTAGCAGCAATGAGCAGTTCTTC CATSDRPPSSNEQFF
. 15 many TRBJ2-7 TRBV20-1 TGCAGTGCGATAGACCCCCTCCGGGGGTCCTACGAGCAGTACTTC CSAIDPLRGSYEQYF
TRBD2 17 many TRBJ2-5 TRBV20-1 TGCAGTGCCCCCGGGACTAGCGGGAGATACCGACAGGAGACCCAGTACTTC CSAPGTSGRYRQETQYF
TRBD1 12 many TRBJ1-1 TRBV28 TGTGCCAGCAGTTTAGGGACAGGGACAGCTTTCTTT CASSLGTGTAFF
. 12 many TRBJ1-2 TRBV19 TGTGCCAGTAGTCTGGGGACGGATGGCTACACCTTC CASSLGTDGYTF
. 13 many TRBJ2-7 TRBV27 TGTGCCAGCAGTCCCGGTTTCTCCTACGAGCAGTACTTC CASSPGFSYEQYF
. 11 many TRBJ2-7 TRBV29-1 TGCAGCGTTGAACACCGCTACGAGCAGTACTTC CSVEHRYEQYF
. 11 many TRBJ1-1 TRBV5-6 TGTGCCAGCACATTGGGAAGGGAAGCTTTCTTT CASTLGREAFF
TRBD1 14 many TRBJ2-1 TRBV4-1 TGCGCCAGCAGCCAATCCCAGGACAGGTCGTCGCAGTTCTTC CASSQSQDRSSQFF
. 14 many TRBJ1-1 TRBV7-9 TGTGCCAGCAGCTTAATCCAGGCGGACACTGAAGCTTTCTTT CASSLIQADTEAFF
. 15 many TRBJ1-5 TRBV12-3/TRBV12-4 TGTGCCAGCAGTTCATGGAGGGGAAGCAATCAGCCCCAGCATTTT CASSSWRGSNQPQHF